The 28 T cell receptor beta chains given below trace back to one sample, sequenced in a study of blood T cells in healthy people across ages. Alongside a J-beta primer mix, a sample-barcoded 5' primer served in a second PCR lasting roughly 7 to 12 cycles. TCRdb independently ran MiXCR on the 5' RACE reads; one entry per CDR3 protein. The profile covers about 800,000 distinct CDR3 sequences, with 25% appearing a single time and under 4% taken by the ten largest. These data are also associated with another study on T cells of mothers and their children.

The sample was blood. These receptors were obtained from a boy younger than 18 in good health.

This clonotype occurred a few times. This chain joins TRBV20-1 and TRBJ1-1; the D is unclear. Germline lookup yields CDR1 DFQATT and CDR2 SNEGSKA (reference sequence). CDR3 size: 16 residues. V lost 0 bases, J lost 0 bases, and 14 bases lay in between. The CDR3 sequence is CSARDLALGLNTEAFF. CDR3 nucleotide sequence: TGCAGTGCTAGAGATCTGGCCTTAGGCCTGAACACTGAAGCTTTCTTT.

This clonotype has a handful of counts. The chain has TRBV6-2 or TRBV6-3 and TRBJ2-3, with D maybe TRBD2 (5 bases). Germline V gives CDR1 MNHEY, CDR2 SVGEGT. The CDR3 has 15 amino acids. V was clipped by 6 bases and J by 3 bases, with 16 bases between them. CDR3 coding DNA: TGTGCCAGCAGCCCCCAACTTCGGGGTACAGATACGCAGTATTTT. Protein: CASSPQLRGTDTQYF.

This clonotype was seen a single time. This sequence joins TRBV25-1 and TRBJ2-7; D may correspond to TRBD1 or TRBD2 (5 bases each). Germline V gives CDR1 MGHDK, CDR2 SYGVNS. V was pared by 8 bases and J by 4 bases, with 12 bases between. The CDR3 is made up of 12 amino acids. CDR3 nucleotide sequence: TGTGCCAGCGCCGGGACCTGGTACGAGCAGTACTTC. It encodes CASAGTWYEQYF.

The chain carries TRBV6-2 or TRBV6-3 and TRBJ2-5, with TRBD1 matching over 7 bases. The CDR3 runs 16 residues. Germline loops: CDR1 MNHEY, CDR2 SVGEGT. V lost 5 bases to trimming and J lost 0 bases; unmatched junction nucleotides: 9. DNA of the CDR3: TGTGCCAGCAGTCAGACAGGGCTCGTGTACCAAGAGACCCAGTACTTC. Its translation: CASSQTGLVYQETQYF.

The rearrangement links TRBV9 to TRBJ2-5; TRBD2 might be the D (5 bases). Germline V gives CDR1 SGDLS, CDR2 YYNGEE. Between the trimmed V and J ends, which lost 0 bases and 3 bases, there was a span of 9 bases. CDR3 size: 14 residues. CDR3 region: CASSVEEGEETQYF. In nucleotides, the CDR3 is TGTGCCAGCAGCGTAGAAGAGGGAGAAGAGACCCAGTACTTC.

This clonotype was observed a few times. This chain connects TRBV29-1 to TRBJ2-5; D perhaps matches TRBD1 (5 bases). The CDR3 length is 11 residues. Between the trimmed V and J ends, which lost 7 bases and 4 bases, there was a span of 10 bases. The germline CDR1 and CDR2 sequences are SQVTM and ANQGSEA. As DNA, the CDR3 is TGCAGCGCAGGGATGGGAGAGACCCAGTACTTC. Translated: CSAGMGETQYF.

V and J are TRBV6-2 or TRBV6-3 and TRBJ1-2; no clear D gene. The CDR3 contains 12 residues. The germline CDR1 and CDR2 sequences are MNHEY and SVGEGT. The V end lost 6 bases, the J end lost 4 bases, and 9 bases lay between the germline ends. In DNA, the CDR3 is TGTGCCAGCAGACAATTGCCCTATGGCTACACCTTC. Its translation: CASRQLPYGYTF.

The V call is TRBV28, the J call TRBJ2-5, with unresolved D. CDR3 length: 13 residues. Looked up from germline, CDR1 is MDHEN and CDR2 is SYDVKM. Deletions cut 6 bases from V and 2 bases from J, with 10 bases between. The CDR3: CASSKTVQETQYF. CDR3 nucleotide sequence: TGTGCCAGCAGCAAGACGGTACAAGAGACCCAGTACTTC.

The V gene is TRBV12-3 or TRBV12-4, the J gene TRBJ2-5; maybe TRBD1 (5 bases). The CDR3 has 16 amino acids. V was clipped by 1 base and J by 5 bases, with 17 bases between them. CDR3 nucleotide sequence: TGTGCCAGCAGTTTAGTGGGGATCGGTCCAGGGGAGACCCAGTACTTC. It is translated as CASSLVGIGPGETQYF.

In nucleotides, the CDR3 is TGTGCCAGCAGTCCGCGCCGGGCAGGGGCAAACAATGAGCAGTTCTTC. Residues: CASSPRRAGANNEQFF. J is TRBJ2-1 and V is TRBV27; tentatively, D is TRBD1 (6 bases). Trimming cost V 5 bases and J 5 bases, with 19 bases left between them. The CDR3 is 16 residues long. The V gene's germline CDR1 is MNHEY and CDR2 SMNVEV (reference sequence).

This clonotype was seen more than once but under ten times. V is TRBV15 and J is TRBJ1-4; D is perhaps TRBD1 (5 bases). V dropped 4 bases and J dropped 8 bases, with 20 bases sitting between them. The CDR3 has 16 amino acids. Germline values: CDR1 LNHNV, CDR2 YYDKDF (reference sequence). The CDR3 region is CATSKAREGAWEKLFF. The CDR3 nucleotides are TGTGCCACCAGCAAAGCCAGGGAAGGGGCTTGGGAAAAACTGTTTTTT.

This chain joins TRBV7-2 and TRBJ2-5, with TRBD2 matching 11 bases. The trim removed 2 bases at V and 4 bases at J, leaving 6 bases unmatched. The CDR3 has 16 residues. The germline V gene encodes CDR1 SGHTA and CDR2 FQGNSA. The CDR3 loop reads CASSLKVAGGRETQYF. The CDR3 DNA is TGTGCCAGCAGCTTAAAGGTAGCGGGAGGGAGAGAGACCCAGTACTTC. The full variable domain, its missing parts supplied by reference TRBV7-2 and TRBJ2-5, is GAGVSQSPSNKVTEKGKDVELRCDPISGHTALYWYRQSLGQGLEFLIYFQGNSAPDKSGLPSDRFSAERTGGSVSTLTIQRTQQEDSAVYLCASSLKVAGGRETQYFGPGTRLLVL.

This clonotype was observed a handful of times. V usage is TRBV29-1 and J usage is TRBJ2-1, with D possibly being TRBD2 (7 bases). V shed 7 bases and J shed 6 bases, with 13 bases lying between them. Germline CDR1 reads SQVTM; CDR2 reads ANQGSEA. CDR3 size: 12 residues. The CDR3 here is CSAGEGFNEQFF. CDR3 sequence (DNA): TGCAGCGCAGGGGAGGGGTTCAATGAGCAGTTCTTC.

This chain connects TRBV28 to TRBJ1-2; the match to TRBD1 covers 7 bases. CDR1 is MDHEN, CDR2 SYDVKM, per germline. Trimming removed 6 bases from V and 1 base from J; junction bases left unmatched: 8. The CDR3 spans 15 residues. DNA of the CDR3: TGTGCCAGCAGGACAGAGACAGGGTATAACTATGGCTACACCTTC. Translating it yields CASRTETGYNYGYTF.

The table lists this clonotype with a few counts. The chain carries TRBV7-9 and TRBJ2-7; 8 positions agree with TRBD1. CDR3 length: 15 amino acids. V lost 5 bases, J lost 0 bases, and 6 bases stayed unmatched. Per germline, CDR1 SEHNR and CDR2 FQNEAQ (reference sequence). The DNA of the CDR3 is TGTGCCAGCAGCGCCGCGACAGGGGTCTCCTACGAGCAGTACTTC. Its protein is CASSAATGVSYEQYF. The complete variable domain, with remaining parts taken from reference TRBV7-9 and TRBJ2-7, reads DTGVSQNPRHKITKRGQNVTFRCDPISEHNRLYWYRQTLGQGPEFLTYFQNEAQLEKSRLLSDRFSAERPKGSFSTLEIQRTEQGDSAMYLCASSAATGVSYEQYFGPGTRLTVT.

This clonotype was seen at least ten times. This chain joins TRBV4-3 and TRBJ2-1, with a tentative D call TRBD1 (6 bases). Trimming left V 1 base short and J 3 bases short, with 13 bases between. The CDR3 extends over 16 amino acids. CDR1 and CDR2 (germline): LGHNA, YSLEER. The CDR3 sequence: CASSQALAGDYNEQFF. The CDR3 DNA sequence: TGCGCCAGCAGCCAAGCTCTGGCAGGGGACTACAATGAGCAGTTCTTC.

The V call is TRBV4-3, the J call TRBJ1-2; 7 bases match TRBD1. The V and J ends lost 3 bases and 4 bases, in that order; junction bases with no gene match: 11. The CDR3 runs 16 residues. CDR1 LGHNA and CDR2 YSLEER come from the germline V gene. CDR3 DNA sequence: TGCGCCAGCAGCCAGCAACTGCAGGGGGTCGGCTATGGCTACACCTTC. This sequence encodes CASSQQLQGVGYGYTF.

The rearrangement uses TRBV29-1 and TRBJ2-7; D is unclear. V was pared by 0 bases and J by 2 bases, with 5 bases between. The V gene's germline CDR1 is SQVTM and CDR2 ANQGSEA. This CDR3 has 12 amino acids. DNA for the CDR3: TGCAGCGTTGAAGATGAACCCTACGAGCAGTACTTC. It encodes CSVEDEPYEQYF.

V usage is TRBV29-1 and J usage is TRBJ2-6; 10 nucleotides match TRBD1. From germline, CDR1 is SQVTM and CDR2 ANQGSEA. The CDR3 is 16 amino acids. J lost 3 bases, V lost 1 base, and 3 bases had no gene match. In nucleotides, the CDR3 is TGCAGCGTTGAAGGACAGGGGGCCCTTGGGGCCAACGTCCTGACTTTC. It specifies CSVEGQGALGANVLTF.

The gene calls are TRBV12-3 or TRBV12-4 and TRBJ2-3; no definite D call. There are 13 residues in the CDR3. V lost 6 bases to trimming and J lost 3 bases, with 10 bases between them. The CDR3, as DNA: TGTGCCAGCAGCCTCCAATTAACAGATACGCAGTATTTT. Protein sequence: CASSLQLTDTQYF.

This clonotype occurred a few times. CDR3 sequence reads: CASSRGREVNNEQFF. The CDR3 DNA is TGTGCCAGCAGCCGAGGGCGGGAAGTAAACAATGAGCAGTTCTTC. The V call is TRBV9, the J call TRBJ2-1; weak D call: TRBD2 (6 bases). The CDR3 totals 15 residues. Germline CDR1 reads SGDLS; CDR2 reads YYNGEE. The V and J ends lost 4 bases and 5 bases respectively, with 16 bases between them.

The chain couples TRBV5-6 to TRBJ2-7; possibly TRBD1 or TRBD2 for D (6 bases each). CDR1 SGHDT and CDR2 YYEEEE come from the germline V gene. This CDR3 is built from 14 residues. The V and J ends lost 5 bases and 0 bases respectively, with 12 bases between them. The CDR3 reads CASRLRGGSYEQYF. In DNA form, the CDR3 reads TGTGCCAGCAGACTCAGGGGAGGCTCCTACGAGCAGTACTTC.

The V and J genes are TRBV7-9 and TRBJ2-7; TRBD2 aligns across 14 bases. Germline V lookup: CDR1 SEHNR, CDR2 FQNEAQ (reference sequence). The length of the CDR3 is 17 residues. Trimming removed 3 bases from V and 12 bases from J; junction bases left unmatched: 16. CDR3 region: CASSFGVLGTSGSPRYF. The DNA of the CDR3 is TGTGCCAGCAGCTTCGGTGTGTTGGGGACTAGCGGGAGTCCCCGGTACTTC.

This sequence joins TRBV5-1 and TRBJ2-3; D not certain. The ends were cut back, 2 bases at V and 0 bases at J, with 10 bases in the middle. The CDR3 spans 15 residues. Germline CDR1 reads SGHRS; CDR2 reads YFSETQ. In nucleotides, the CDR3 is TGCGCCAGCAGCTTTGACTCGCCCAGCACAGATACGCAGTATTTT. This encodes CASSFDSPSTDTQYF.

The genes are TRBV7-9 and TRBJ1-4, with 8 bases matching TRBD1. The CDR3 length is 15 residues. Germline lookup yields CDR1 SEHNR and CDR2 FQNEAQ (reference sequence). V shed 4 bases and J 5 bases; nucleotides not matched to a gene: 6. The CDR3 region has the DNA TGTGCCAGCAGCTCGACAGGGGTCGGAAATGAAAAACTGTTTTTT. Translated, it gives CASSSTGVGNEKLFF.

This clonotype has a handful of counts. The chain is built from TRBV4-3 and TRBJ2-1; 14 bases match TRBD2. Germline values: CDR1 LGHNA, CDR2 YSLEER. The CDR3 is 15 amino acids. Germline trimming cut 4 bases from V and 8 bases from J; bases unmatched to any gene: 4. CDR3 coding DNA: TGCGCCAGCAGCCCGACTAGCGGGAGGGTCTATGAGCAGTTCTTC. Protein sequence: CASSPTSGRVYEQFF.

This clonotype was detected a few times. V usage is TRBV6-1 and J usage is TRBJ2-7; 9 nucleotides line up with TRBD1. J lost 4 bases, V lost 7 bases, and 14 bases had no gene match. Germline CDR1 reads MNHNS; CDR2 reads SASEGT. The CDR3 consists of 16 residues. CDR3 sequence (DNA): TGTGCCAGCACCCCTTTTTATGGGACAGGGAGGTACGAGCAGTACTTC. This codes for CASTPFYGTGRYEQYF.

This clonotype was seen more than once but under ten times. The J gene is TRBJ2-7, the V gene TRBV20-1; possibly TRBD1 for D (5 bases). Trimming took off 6 bases at V and 3 bases at J, with 18 bases between the two ends. CDR3 length: 14 residues. The germline V gene encodes CDR1 DFQATT and CDR2 SNEGSKA (reference sequence). This CDR3 is CSANEHTGLYEQYF. The CDR3 DNA is TGCAGTGCCAACGAACATACAGGTCTCTACGAGCAGTACTTC.